This passage covers 9 T cell receptor beta chains from one sample sequenced in a study of T-cell reconstitution after alpha-beta-depleted transplantation in children. Unique molecular identifiers were incorporated during preparation of the TCRbeta library. A single record per CDR3 protein comes from TCRdb applying MiXCR to the PCR reads. The sample carries 170,000 or so distinct CDR3 sequences, roughly 6.8% recorded once. Sequences were derived from PBMCs from the stem cell graft donor, sampled from the stem cell graft. Receptors were obtained from a human donor who donated a stem cell graft to a child with Wiskott-Aldrich syndrome.

The chain joins TRBV5-8 to TRBJ2-7; possible D gene TRBD2, 5 bases. Germline assignment: CDR1 SGHTS and CDR2 YDEGEE. The length of the CDR3 is 13 residues. V was clipped by 4 bases and J by 3 bases, with 11 bases between them. This CDR3 reads CASSPGVLYEQYF. The CDR3 bases are TGTGCCAGCAGCCCCGGGGTCCTCTACGAGCAGTACTTC.

The chain carries TRBV28 and TRBJ2-2; weak D call: TRBD2 (5 bases). Trimming cost V 8 bases and J 7 bases, with 14 bases left between them. There are 13 residues in the CDR3. Germline-derived CDR1 and CDR2 are MDHEN and SYDVKM. The CDR3 is CASASEGLGELFF. The CDR3 DNA is TGTGCCAGCGCTTCAGAGGGCCTCGGGGAGCTGTTTTTT.

This clonotype was seen repeatedly, ten times or more. The chain is built from TRBV9 and TRBJ2-6; 10 positions match TRBD1. The trim removed 0 bases at V and 2 bases at J, leaving 8 bases unmatched. The length of the CDR3 is 19 residues. Germline V gene lookup returns CDR1 SGDLS and CDR2 YYNGEE. CDR3 protein: CASSVGLYGTGAGANVLTF. CDR3 sequence (DNA): TGTGCCAGCAGCGTAGGTCTGTACGGGACAGGGGCTGGGGCCAACGTCCTGACTTTC.

This clonotype was seen a few times. This chain connects TRBV7-2 to TRBJ2-1; possible D gene TRBD1, 5 bases. The CDR3 loop spans 15 amino acids. From germline, CDR1 is SGHTA and CDR2 FQGNSA. V lost 0 bases and J 5 bases, leaving 11 bases between the germline ends. The CDR3 protein is CASSLAATGDNEQFF. The DNA for the CDR3 is TGTGCCAGCAGCTTAGCGGCCACAGGAGACAATGAGCAGTTCTTC.

This clonotype was found many times. This chain links TRBV6-2 or TRBV6-3 with TRBJ1-6; possibly TRBD1 for D (5 bases). The germline V gene encodes CDR1 MNHEY and CDR2 SVGEGT. Trimming stripped 2 bases from V and 10 bases from J, with 9 bases between. The CDR3 extends over 13 amino acids. The DNA for the CDR3 is TGTGCCAGCAGTTACATGGGGGACTCACCCCTCCACTTT. This sequence encodes CASSYMGDSPLHF.

This clonotype appeared many times. The chain has TRBV18 and TRBJ2-1; D is uncertain. Trimming pared 1 base from V and 9 bases from J, leaving 13 bases between. The CDR3 covers 14 residues. Germline CDR1 and CDR2: KGHSH and LQKENI. For the CDR3, the DNA is TGTGCCAGCTCACCACTAGCTGGATCCGGTGAGCAGTTCTTC. Translating it yields CASSPLAGSGEQFF.

This clonotype has at least ten counts. The chain uses TRBV6-5 and TRBJ2-3; D remains ambiguous. The CDR3 runs to 15 residues. V lost 2 bases and J 5 bases, leaving 14 bases between the germline ends. From germline, CDR1 is MNHEY and CDR2 SVGAGI. CDR3 protein: CASSYTGGTGDTQYF. CDR3 sequence (DNA): TGTGCCAGCAGTTACACCGGCGGCACGGGAGATACGCAGTATTTT.

This clonotype was recorded only once. A read error is possible here, since a much larger clone lies one base away. The V gene is TRBV7-2, the J gene TRBJ2-7, with TRBD2 as a possible D gene (6 bases). V lost 3 bases, J lost 7 bases, and 22 bases lay in between. This CDR3 spans 16 amino acids. Germline CDR1 and CDR2: SGHTA and FQGNSA. The CDR3 spells CASSFVVSGPLGEQYF. The CDR3 DNA is TGTGCCAGCAGCTTTGTCGTTAGCGGCCCTTTGGGGGAGCAGTACTTC.

Ten or more counts support this clonotype. The chain recombines TRBV20-1 with TRBJ2-7; D is unresolved. The CDR3 totals 13 residues. Trimming removed 5 bases at V and 6 bases at J, with 17 bases between. In germline, CDR1 is DFQATT, CDR2 SNEGSKA (reference sequence). The CDR3 spells CSAPTFVVGEQYF. For the CDR3, the DNA is TGCAGTGCTCCCACTTTTGTTGTCGGCGAGCAGTACTTC.